Listed below are T cell receptor beta chains from one sample, sequenced in a study of T cell responses to AZD1222 COVID-19 vaccine. The protocol was immunoSEQ multiplex PCR, while the TCRdb copy is restricted to in-frame clones and leaves out a portion. The data show 150,000 or so clones, about 94% seen once. Sample: peripheral blood, taken on day 0 of AZD1222 vaccination. These receptors came from an adult in good health. The CDR3 runs from the conserved cysteine through the conserved F or W. The order of the fields is V gene, J gene, clone size, D gene, CDR3 protein, CDR3 DNA. The D gene is left open where the match is weak. For some rows the clone size is stated as once, few or many, or as a class when expanded; others skip it.

>TRBV6-1|TRBJ1-2|NA|NA
CASSDRVGYTF
TGTGCCAGCAGTGACAGGGTTGGCTACACCTTC
>TRBV12-3/TRBV12-4|TRBJ2-1|NA|NA
CASSLDIEQFF
TGTGCCAGCAGTTTGGATATTGAGCAGTTCTTC
>TRBV11-3|TRBJ2-5|NA|TRBD2
CASSSGTSGRRETQYF
TGTGCCAGCAGCTCAGGGACTAGCGGGAGAAGAGAGACCCAGTACTTC
>TRBV7-2|TRBJ1-6|NA|NA
CASSFSQSSSSLHF
TGTGCCAGCAGCTTCAGCCAATCAAGTTCGTCCCTCCACTTT
>TRBV29-1|TRBJ2-5|NA|NA
CSVTEGDQETQYF
TGCAGCGTTACCGAGGGGGACCAAGAGACCCAGTACTTC
>TRBV2|TRBJ1-1|NA|NA
CASSWGITEAFF
TGTGCCAGCAGTTGGGGGATCACTGAAGCTTTCTTT
>TRBV25-1|TRBJ1-4|NA|NA
CASSEAGVSNEKLFF
TGTGCCAGCAGTGAAGCCGGGGTTTCTAATGAAAAACTGTTTTTT
>TRBV7-7|TRBJ2-5|NA|TRBD1
CASSRDRHQETQYF
TGTGCCAGCAGCAGGGACAGACACCAAGAGACCCAGTACTTC
>TRBV11-3|TRBJ1-3|NA|NA
CASSLGDTEAGNTIYF
TGTGCCAGCAGCTTAGGGGACACAGAAGCTGGAAACACCATATATTTT
>TRBV10-3|TRBJ2-3|NA|TRBD2
CAISQREGGADTQYF
TGTGCCATCAGCCAGCGGGAGGGGGGAGCAGATACGCAGTATTTT
>TRBV19|TRBJ1-1|NA|TRBD1
CASRGTGNTEAFF
TGTGCCAGTAGGGGGACAGGGAACACTGAAGCTTTCTTT
>TRBV5-1|TRBJ2-2|NA|NA
CASSLSGGANTGELFF
TGCGCCAGCAGCTTGTCCGGCGGCGCGAACACCGGGGAGCTGTTTTTT
>TRBV25-1|TRBJ1-4|NA|NA
CASSELEGANEKLFF
TGTGCCAGCAGTGAATTGGAGGGGGCTAATGAAAAACTGTTTTTT
>TRBV18|TRBJ2-5|NA|NA
CASSLPGDPIQETQYF
TGTGCCAGCTCACTTCCGGGAGACCCAATCCAAGAGACCCAGTACTTC
>TRBV30|TRBJ2-3|NA|TRBD2
CAWSVIAGGPDTQYF
TGTGCCTGGAGTGTAATAGCGGGGGGGCCAGATACGCAGTATTTT
>TRBV3-1/TRBV3-2|TRBJ2-1|NA|NA
CASSQDTLNEQFF
TGTGCCAGCAGCCAAGATACCCTTAATGAGCAGTTCTTC
>TRBV20-1|TRBJ2-3|NA|TRBD2
CSASRLAGTDTQYF
TGCAGTGCTAGTCGCCTAGCGGGCACAGATACGCAGTATTTT
>TRBV6-4|TRBJ2-7|NA|TRBD2
CASSDSGTTGTSSRSSYEQYF
TGTGCCAGCAGTGACTCGGGGACTACGGGTACCTCTAGCAGAAGCTCCTACGAGCAGTACTTC
>TRBV19|TRBJ1-5|once|TRBD1
CATSLPWTGNQPQHF
TGTGCCACCTCCCTCCCCTGGACAGGGAATCAGCCCCAGCATTTT
>TRBV5-1|TRBJ2-2|NA|NA
CASSWDNANTGELFF
TGCGCCAGCAGCTGGGACAACGCGAACACCGGGGAGCTGTTTTTT
>TRBV28|TRBJ2-7|NA|NA
CASSFSISLSGSSYEQYF
TGTGCCAGCAGTTTTTCTATCTCCCTAAGCGGTAGCTCCTACGAGCAGTACTTC
>TRBV25-1|TRBJ1-2|NA|TRBD1
CASSAADRESGYTF
TGTGCCAGCAGTGCGGCGGACAGGGAGAGTGGCTACACCTTC
>TRBV30|TRBJ2-2|NA|NA
CAWSVSRVRELFF
TGTGCCTGGAGTGTAAGCCGGGTCAGGGAGCTGTTTTTT
>TRBV6-5|TRBJ1-1|NA|TRBD1
CASSRDRVNTEAFF
TGTGCCAGCAGCAGGGACAGGGTGAACACTGAAGCTTTCTTT
>TRBV7-8|TRBJ2-7|NA|NA
CASSLGPSYEQYF
TGTGCCAGCAGCTTAGGTCCTAGCTACGAGCAGTACTTC
>TRBV7-9|TRBJ2-5|NA|TRBD2
CASSIGLAGRETQYF
TGTGCCAGCAGCATAGGACTAGCGGGAAGGGAGACCCAGTACTTC
>TRBV19|TRBJ2-7|NA|NA
CASSVDIRDVYEQYF
TGTGCCAGTAGTGTTGACATCCGGGACGTCTACGAGCAGTACTTC
>TRBV30|TRBJ2-2|NA|NA
CAWSVQVAGELFF
TGTGCCTGGAGTGTACAGGTGGCCGGGGAGCTGTTTTTT
>TRBV15|TRBJ1-2|NA|NA
CATSRGIGGDGYTF
TGTGCCACCAGCAGAGGTATAGGGGGTGATGGCTACACCTTC
>TRBV10-3|TRBJ1-2|NA|NA
CAISDPRDDGGYTF
TGTGCCATCAGTGACCCACGGGACGACGGCGGCTACACCTTC
>TRBV11-2|TRBJ1-5|NA|NA
CASSLDRGQPQHF
TGTGCCAGCAGCTTAGATAGAGGGCAGCCCCAGCATTTT
>TRBV28|TRBJ1-5|NA|TRBD1
CASSGGTGHQPQHF
TGTGCCAGCAGTGGCGGGACAGGGCACCAGCCCCAGCATTTT
>TRBV18|TRBJ1-5|NA|NA
CASSPPGGPLNQPQHF
TGTGCCAGCTCACCACCAGGGGGGCCCCTAAATCAGCCCCAGCATTTT
>TRBV5-1|TRBJ2-3|once|NA
CASSVEGSDTQYF
TGCGCCAGCAGCGTGGAGGGCTCAGATACGCAGTATTTT
>TRBV2|TRBJ2-1|once|NA
CASSAGYSEQFF
TGTGCCAGCAGTGCCGGCTACAGTGAGCAGTTCTTC
>TRBV28|TRBJ1-1|NA|TRBD1
CASRQGSYTEAFF
TGTGCCAGCCGACAGGGTAGTTACACTGAAGCTTTCTTT
>TRBV3-1/TRBV3-2|TRBJ2-1|NA|NA
CASSQDNSGNEQFF
TGTGCCAGCAGCCAAGATAATTCCGGGAATGAGCAGTTCTTC
>TRBV10-3|TRBJ1-5|NA|NA
CAISSGTPFYSNQPQHF
TGTGCCATCAGTTCCGGGACACCCTTCTATAGCAATCAGCCCCAGCATTTT
>TRBV5-1|TRBJ1-3|NA|NA
CASSLALGTNTIYF
TGCGCCAGCAGCTTGGCCCTGGGGACAAACACCATATATTTT
>TRBV28|TRBJ2-7|NA|NA
CASSLRGRYEQYF
TGTGCCAGCAGTTTACGGGGGAGATACGAGCAGTACTTC
>TRBV6-5|TRBJ1-1|once|NA
CASRLNTEAFF
TGTGCCAGCAGGCTAAACACTGAAGCTTTCTTT
>TRBV19|TRBJ1-4|NA|NA
CASSIRHGAEKLFF
TGTGCCAGTAGTATTCGCCACGGAGCTGAAAAACTGTTTTTT
>TRBV18|TRBJ2-2|NA|NA
CASPLAGATGELFF
TGTGCCAGCCCCCTCGCGGGGGCCACCGGGGAGCTGTTTTTT
>TRBV19|TRBJ2-1|NA|NA
CASSIDIGDNEQFF
TGTGCCAGTAGTATAGATATCGGGGACAATGAGCAGTTCTTC
>TRBV5-8|TRBJ1-5|NA|NA
CASSFVDQPQHF
TGTGCCAGCAGCTTTGTCGATCAGCCCCAGCATTTT
>TRBV27|TRBJ2-7|once|NA
CASSLSSLTYEQYF
TGTGCCAGCAGTTTATCGTCTCTTACTTACGAGCAGTACTTC
>TRBV10-3|TRBJ1-1|NA|TRBD1
CAISESGTGDTEAFF
TGTGCCATCAGTGAGTCGGGGACAGGGGACACTGAAGCTTTCTTT
>TRBV18|TRBJ1-2|NA|TRBD1
CASSPLGTGIFYYGYTF
TGTGCCAGCTCACCACTTGGGACAGGGATTTTTTACTATGGCTACACCTTC
>TRBV6-5|TRBJ2-2|NA|NA
CASSSRLESTGELFF
TGTGCCAGCAGCTCTCGACTAGAAAGCACCGGGGAGCTGTTTTTT
>TRBV9|TRBJ2-1|few|TRBD2
CASSVSGSWNEQFF
TGTGCCAGCAGCGTTAGCGGGAGTTGGAATGAGCAGTTCTTC
>TRBV25-1|TRBJ2-7|NA|TRBD2
CASSEPGTSDYEQYF
TGTGCCAGCAGTGAACCCGGGACTAGCGACTACGAGCAGTACTTC
>TRBV6-5|TRBJ1-1|NA|TRBD1
CASSWGQDNTEAFF
TGTGCCAGCAGTTGGGGACAGGATAACACTGAAGCTTTCTTT
>TRBV4-2|TRBJ1-3|NA|NA
CASSQNSFGNTIYF
TGTGCCAGCAGCCAAAACAGCTTTGGAAACACCATATATTTT
>TRBV6-6|TRBJ1-2|NA|NA
CASSYSMPGNGCTF
TGTGCCAGCAGTTACTCAATGCCAGGGAATGGCTGCACCTTC